This TCR beta chain was retrieved from a study of T cells in Graves' hyperthyroidism and ophthalmopathy. General study points: Most thyroid clonotypes that were expanded above 0.001 also turned up in blood.

The patients, who ranged from 18 to 65 in age, presented with newly diagnosed hyperthyroidism lasting under 2 months. Amplified TCR beta CDR3 regions came from RNA transcripts. The TCR CDR3 first-round RT-PCR relied on the HTBI primer set. From the multiplex PCR reads, TCRdb called clonotypes with MiXCR, one entry per CDR3 protein. The sample has some 350,000 distinct CDR3 sequences; approximately 20% are singletons. The junction had 17 bases not matched to a gene; V was cut back by 7 bases and J by 3 bases. This CDR3 has 17 residues. Looked up from germline, CDR1 is SQVTM and CDR2 is ANQGSEA. This clonotype came up many times. Its antigen is currently unknown.

Sequencing was performed on blood. The receptor was derived from a young woman with Graves' hyperthyroidism. V gene TRBV29-1 combines with J gene TRBJ1-1; TRBD1 matches 10 bases. CDR3 region: CSARRLTGGRWDTEAFF. As DNA, the CDR3 is TGCAGCGCTCGACGGCTGACAGGGGGCCGATGGGACACTGAAGCTTTCTTT.